These 10 T cell receptor beta chains originate from one sample sequenced in a study of T-cell memory formation after mild COVID-19. TCRdb reprocessed the 5' RACE reads via MiXCR and lists one record per CDR3 protein. Altogether tens of thousands of distinct CDR3 sequences are present, about an eighth being singletons, with the ten largest covering just under 30%. Sequenced: PBMCs or a T cell subset sorted from them (not recorded which). Receptors were obtained from a man aged 18 to 29 who had mild COVID-19 (a few samples of this study predate the infection). Cell type and time point are not known.

The chain employs TRBV19 and TRBJ2-2; TRBD1 agrees at 8 bases. CDR1 LNHDA and CDR2 SQIVND come from the germline V gene (reference sequence). The CDR3 contains 16 residues. V was pared by 2 bases and J by 3 bases, with 5 bases of the junction left unmatched. The CDR3 DNA sequence: TGTGCCAGTAGTATAAGGAACAGGGGGGACACCGGGGAGCTGTTTTTT. It yields the protein CASSIRNRGDTGELFF.

This clonotype was counted at least ten times. The CDR3 here is CASSLGGTDEGEQFF. The CDR3 coding sequence is TGTGCCAGCAGCTTAGGCGGGACTGACGAGGGTGAGCAGTTCTTC. The rearrangement links TRBV13 to TRBJ2-1; weak D call: TRBD2 (6 bases). V lost 0 bases and J 9 bases, leaving 15 bases between the germline ends. The CDR3 is 15 residues long. Germline V gene data show CDR1 as PRHDT and CDR2 as FYEKMQ (reference sequence).

This clonotype has at least ten counts. The chain links TRBV6-5 to TRBJ2-7; D gene unclear. This CDR3 is built from 13 residues. Trimming pared 4 bases from V and 6 bases from J, leaving 13 bases between. CDR1 is MNHEY, CDR2 SVGAGI, per germline. CDR3 sequence: CASSSFPRSEQYV. CDR3 DNA: TGTGCCAGCAGTTCCTTTCCCCGCAGCGAGCAGTACGTC.

V is TRBV20-1 and J is TRBJ2-7; 7 bases match TRBD1. Germline assignment: CDR1 DFQATT and CDR2 SNEGSKA (reference sequence). Trimming cost V 6 bases and J 4 bases; bases outside gene matches: 9. This CDR3 is 13 amino acids long. CDR3 sequence (DNA): TGCAGTGCCCGACCGGGACAGAGGTACGAGCAGTACTTC. It specifies CSARPGQRYEQYF.

The chain has TRBV14 and TRBJ2-7, with TRBD2 matching over 7 bases. CDR3 length: 15 residues. Trimming cost V 1 base and J 7 bases; bases outside gene matches: 10. Germline V lookup: CDR1 SGHDN, CDR2 FVKESK. This CDR3 is CASSQGYSGSWEQYF. In DNA form, the CDR3 reads TGTGCCAGCAGCCAAGGTTATAGCGGGTCGTGGGAGCAGTACTTC.

The chain joins TRBV2 to TRBJ2-7, with D perhaps matching TRBD2 (6 bases). Germline CDR1 SNHLY, CDR2 FYNNEI. V was pared by 2 bases and J by 12 bases, with 14 bases between. CDR3 length: 12 amino acids. CDR3 bases: TGTGCCAGCAGTGAACGCTCCGGGACTGGGTACGTC. Translating it yields CASSERSGTGYV.

This clonotype was observed at least ten times. This chain uses TRBV5-1 with TRBJ2-1; D perhaps matches TRBD1 (5 bases). Per germline, CDR1 SGHRS and CDR2 YFSETQ. This CDR3 region has 14 residues. Between the trimmed V and J ends, which lost 6 bases and 0 bases, there was a span of 10 bases. In nucleotides, the CDR3 is TGCGCCAGCAAGGACACGAGCTCCTACAATGAGCAGTTCTTC. Encoded protein: CASKDTSSYNEQFF.

This clonotype occurred many times. The V gene is TRBV18, the J gene TRBJ2-1; D might be TRBD2 (5 bases). Per germline, CDR1 KGHSH and CDR2 LQKENI. This CDR3 has 15 residues. The V gene lost 3 bases and the J gene lost 7 bases, with 16 bases spanning the gap. The CDR3 coding sequence is TGTGCCAGCTCACCGGGGAATATCGAGGGTAATGAGCAGTTCTTC. Encoded protein: CASSPGNIEGNEQFF.

This clonotype was counted many times. The chain uses TRBV10-3 and TRBJ2-5; 9 bases fit TRBD2. J lost 5 bases, V lost 5 bases, and 9 bases had no gene match. CDR1 is ENHRY and CDR2 is SYGVKD in the germline V gene. This CDR3 comprises 15 residues. The CDR3: CAISLLAGVYETQYF. The CDR3 DNA reads as TGTGCCATCAGTCTCTTAGCGGGGGTTTACGAGACCCAGTACTTC.

The sample holds many counts of this clonotype. The chain joins TRBV6-4 to TRBJ2-6; 9 nucleotides align to TRBD1. Germline trimming cut 4 bases from V and 2 bases from J; bases unmatched to any gene: 3. The CDR3 has 16 residues. Germline V gene sequence: CDR1 MRHNA, CDR2 SNTAGT. This CDR3 is CASSVTGGAGANVLTF. CDR3 DNA sequence: TGTGCCAGCAGTGTGACAGGGGGAGCTGGGGCCAACGTCCTGACTTTC.